This T cell receptor beta chain was retrieved from a study of tumor and adjacent non-tumor tissue in lung cancer. For the study at large: Patients comprised about a dozen adenocarcinoma, a couple of squamous cell carcinoma and 1 small cell lung cancer. Patients were aged roughly 30 to 76, 9 to 10 men and about 5 women, stage I to III. Samples averaged approximately 4.2 million productive TCRbeta reads each.

This clonotype was found once. This sample's RNA came from whole unsorted tissue. The library came from three nested PCR rounds adapted from ARM-PCR protocols. Using its own MiXCR run on the multiplex PCR reads, TCRdb lists one record per CDR3 protein. The table shows 91,000 or so distinct CDR3 sequences, with roughly 66% occurring only once. Germline CDR1 LGHNT, CDR2 FRNRAP. V dropped 6 bases and J dropped 10; count of bases not matched to a gene: 17. This CDR3 has 15 residues. V is TRBV12-5 and J is TRBJ1-2, with 7 positions matching TRBD1. The clonotype comes from a man aged 60-69 years with non-small cell lung cancer. Sample: lung tumor tissue. The CDR3 nucleotides read TGTGCTAGTGGCACCGGACAGGTCGTTAACGATGACTACACCTTC. This gives the protein CASGTGQVVNDDYTF.